Listed below are T cell receptor beta chains from one sample, sequenced in a study of cytomegalovirus exposure and HLA in healthy donors. Libraries were prepared by immunoSEQ multiplex PCR; TCRdb keeps only in-frame clonotypes and omits some of them. Of about 120,000 clones listed, about 80% are singletons. The sequenced material came from PBMCs. These receptors all come from a man aged 60 to 75 in good health and CMV-seropositive. The CDR3 runs from the conserved cysteine through the conserved F or W. D genes are given only for firm matches. Not all rows give a size; the values are once, few, many and, for expanded clones, a class.

v_call	d_call	clone_size	j_call	cdr3_nt	cdr3_aa
TRBV5-6	TRBD2	-	TRBJ2-1	TGTGCCAGCAGCTCCAGGACTAGCGCTCCCAATGAGCAGTTCTTC	CASSSRTSAPNEQFF
TRBV18	-	-	TRBJ1-4	TGTGCCAACTCACGTGCGGACAGCCATAATGAAAAACTGTTTTTT	CANSRADSHNEKLFF
TRBV6-1	TRBD1	few	TRBJ1-5	TGTGCCAGCAGTGCGCCGGGACAGGGGGCGCCCCCCCAGCCCCAGCATTTT	CASSAPGQGAPPQPQHF
TRBV5-4	TRBD1	-	TRBJ2-7	TGTGCCAGCAGCTTGGGGACAGGGAATTACGAGCAGTACTTC	CASSLGTGNYEQYF
TRBV4-1	-	-	TRBJ2-1	TGCGCCAGCAGCCAAGGGATGGGGGGGGCCTCCTACAATGAGCAGTTCTTC	CASSQGMGGASYNEQFF
TRBV27	-	few	TRBJ1-4	TGTGCCAGCAGCAGGACATGGCGGGAAAAACTGTTTTTT	CASSRTWREKLFF
TRBV5-6	TRBD2	-	TRBJ2-7	TGTGCCAGCAGCTTGGGGCGGGAGGTCGGGGAGCAGTACTTC	CASSLGREVGEQYF
TRBV10-3	-	-	TRBJ1-2	TGTGCCATCAGTGAGTCGAGGGAAGCCTATGGCTACACCTTC	CAISESREAYGYTF
TRBV6-1	TRBD1	-	TRBJ2-7	TGTGCCAGCGCAAAGACAGGGGGCGCCTACGAGCAGTACTTC	CASAKTGGAYEQYF
TRBV6-1	-	-	TRBJ1-1	TGTGCCAGCAGTGAATCTCGGGTATTGAACACTGAAGCTTTCTTT	CASSESRVLNTEAFF
TRBV5-1	-	-	TRBJ1-2	TGCGCCAGCAGCTTGGGAAACAGGGTTGGGGGCTACACCTTC	CASSLGNRVGGYTF
TRBV10-3	-	-	TRBJ1-2	TGTGCCATCAGTGAGATTTTGTCAACAGGCTACACCTTC	CAISEILSTGYTF
TRBV28	-	-	TRBJ1-5	TGTGCCAGCAGTTTACTTTGGGACAATAGATATAGCAATCAGCCCCAGCATTTT	CASSLLWDNRYSNQPQHF
TRBV30	TRBD2	-	TRBJ2-7	TGTGCCTGGAGTGGACTAGCGGGGGGCCATTCCTACGAGCAGTACTTC	CAWSGLAGGHSYEQYF
TRBV11-2	-	-	TRBJ1-1	TGTGCCAGCAGCTCCCTCCCGGTAACTGAAGCTTTCTTT	CASSSLPVTEAFF
TRBV7-4	-	few	TRBJ2-7	TGTGCCAGCACCTCTCGAGGGAAGGCCTACGAGCAGTACTTC	CASTSRGKAYEQYF
TRBV25-1	TRBD2	-	TRBJ2-7	TGTGCCAGCAGTGAGTCGCTAGCGGGGAGCTACGAGCAGTACTTC	CASSESLAGSYEQYF
TRBV4-1	TRBD1	-	TRBJ2-1	TGCGCCAGCAGCCCCCGAGGTGGGACAGGGGGCTTAGTTAATGAGCAGTTCTTC	CASSPRGGTGGLVNEQFF
TRBV6-1	TRBD1	-	TRBJ2-1	TGTGCCAGCAGTGAAGACAGGGGGCGCCGCAATGAGCAGTTCTTC	CASSEDRGRRNEQFF
TRBV4-2	TRBD2	-	TRBJ2-3	TGTGCCAGCAGCCAAGATGGGCGGGGGGCGAATCGGTACCCCCACACAGATACGCAGTATTTT	CASSQDGRGANRYPHTDTQYF
TRBV18	-	-	TRBJ2-3	TGTGCCAGCTCACCACCGGCGTCGGCACCTAGGCAGGATACGCAGTATTTT	CASSPPASAPRQDTQYF
TRBV11-1	-	-	TRBJ2-7	TGTGCCAGCAGCTTACGTCGGGGTTTGTACGAGCAGTACTTC	CASSLRRGLYEQYF
TRBV5-1	TRBD1	-	TRBJ2-2	TGCGCCAGCAGCACTGGGACAGGGAACACCGGGGAGCTGTTTTTT	CASSTGTGNTGELFF
TRBV6-1	TRBD1	-	TRBJ1-2	TGTGCCAGCAGGACTCTGGACAGGGAGTGGGGCTACACCTTC	CASRTLDREWGYTF
TRBV7-8	TRBD1	-	TRBJ1-5	TGTGCCAGCAGCTTAGCGTTCAGGGGGCACCAGCCCCAGCATTTT	CASSLAFRGHQPQHF
TRBV18	-	-	TRBJ1-1	TGTGCCAGCTCACCACAGCTCTCAGGGCGGAATTCTGAAGCTTTCTTT	CASSPQLSGRNSEAFF
TRBV5-1	-	-	TRBJ2-5	TGCGCCAGCAGCTCCTCCCCCGGGACTCAAGAGACCCAGTACTTC	CASSSSPGTQETQYF
TRBV27	-	-	TRBJ1-3	TGTGCCAGCAGTACTCGACAGGCAGAGATTGGAAACACCATATATTTT	CASSTRQAEIGNTIYF
TRBV4-1	TRBD1	-	TRBJ1-4	TGCGCCAGCAGCCAGCCGGGACAGGGCATTGAAAAACTGTTTTTT	CASSQPGQGIEKLFF
TRBV5-1	-	-	TRBJ2-1	TGCGCCAGCAGCTTGGATCAGGGCTCCTACAATGAGCAGTTCTTC	CASSLDQGSYNEQFF
TRBV5-1	TRBD1	few	TRBJ2-5	TGCGCCAGCAGAAAATCGGGACAGGGGGCACTAAGGGAGACCCAGTACTTC	CASRKSGQGALRETQYF
TRBV7-9	-	-	TRBJ2-7	TGTTCCAGCAGCCCGGGGACTTTGCCCTACGAGCAGTACTTC	CSSSPGTLPYEQYF
TRBV7-9	-	few	TRBJ1-2	TGTGCCAGCAGGGCCGGGACTTCCTATGGCTACACCTTC	CASRAGTSYGYTF
TRBV27	TRBD2	once	TRBJ2-1	TGTGCCAGCAGGGGACTAGCGGGAGGATTTGGTGAGCAGTTCTTC	CASRGLAGGFGEQFF
TRBV6-1	-	-	TRBJ1-1	TGTGCCAGCAGTGACGACAGGTACACTGAAGCTTTCTTT	CASSDDRYTEAFF
TRBV19	-	-	TRBJ2-1	TGTGCCAGTACGAGCGAGATATACAATGAGCAGTTCTTC	CASTSEIYNEQFF
TRBV7-2	TRBD1	-	TRBJ2-5	TGTGCCAGCAGCGAACCCGGGACAGGGGAAGAGACCCAGTACTTC	CASSEPGTGEETQYF
TRBV7-9	-	few	TRBJ2-7	TGTGCCAGCAGCCGGGGATTTTACGAGCAGTACTTC	CASSRGFYEQYF
TRBV6-5	TRBD1	-	TRBJ1-2	TGTGCCAGCACCCAAGACGGACAGGCTAACTATGGCTACACCTTC	CASTQDGQANYGYTF
TRBV5-4	-	-	TRBJ2-2	TGTGCCAGCAGCTTGCGCTTCCGGGACAGACTAGGCGGGGAGCTGTTTTTT	CASSLRFRDRLGGELFF
TRBV5-1	-	-	TRBJ1-3	TGCGCCAGCAGCTTGTCACAGTCTGGAAACACCATATATTTT	CASSLSQSGNTIYF
TRBV9	TRBD2	-	TRBJ2-7	TGTGCCAGCAGCGTAGATCTAGCGGGAAACGAGCAGTACTTC	CASSVDLAGNEQYF
TRBV6-1	-	-	TRBJ1-5	TGTGCCAGCATGGGGGGTCCTAGCAATCAGCCCCAGCATTTT	CASMGGPSNQPQHF
TRBV5-5	TRBD1	-	TRBJ1-1	TGTGCCAGCAGCCCCAACGCGGGACAGTGGGGCTCTCGAGCTTTCTTT	CASSPNAGQWGSRAFF
TRBV5-1	TRBD2	-	TRBJ2-7	TGCGCCAGCAGCTCCACTAGCGACAACTACGAGCAGTACTTC	CASSSTSDNYEQYF
TRBV5-6	TRBD1	-	TRBJ2-4	TGTGCCAGCAGCTGGGACAGGGCGCAAAACATTCAGTACTTC	CASSWDRAQNIQYF
TRBV19	TRBD1	-	TRBJ2-7	TGTGCCAGTAGTGTTGGATGGTACAGGGGGTCGGGCGAGCAGTACTTC	CASSVGWYRGSGEQYF
TRBV18	TRBD2	once	TRBJ2-1	TGTGCCAGCTCACCGGGACTAGCGGGTTCCTACAATGAGCAGTTCTTC	CASSPGLAGSYNEQFF
TRBV10-1	TRBD2	-	TRBJ2-3	TGCGCCAGCAGTGAACGACTAGCGGGGGGGCCGGAGGATACGCAGTATTTT	CASSERLAGGPEDTQYF
TRBV7-3	-	-	TRBJ2-1	TGTGCCAGCACCCTTAACAGGGTTGCCATCGACAATGAGCAGTTCTTC	CASTLNRVAIDNEQFF
TRBV19	-	-	TRBJ1-5	TGTGCCAGTAGTAGTTGGGTGGAGCGTCAGCCCCAGCATTTT	CASSSWVERQPQHF
TRBV6-1	-	-	TRBJ1-5	TGTGCCAGCACCAAAGGGACACTCCTTTATCAGCCCCAGCATTTT	CASTKGTLLYQPQHF
TRBV7-3	TRBD2	-	TRBJ2-2	TGTGCCAGCAGTAGAGGGCTAGCGGAAAACACCGGGGAGCTGTTTTTT	CASSRGLAENTGELFF
TRBV6-1	-	few	TRBJ1-2	TGTGCCAGCAGTGAAACTAGCAGGACAAACTATGGCTACACCTTC	CASSETSRTNYGYTF
TRBV2	-	few	TRBJ2-3	TGTGCCAGCAGTGAATTCCAGGACCTCCAGGGAAATACGCAGTATTTT	CASSEFQDLQGNTQYF
TRBV5-1	-	-	TRBJ1-2	TGCGCCAGCAGCCCCAGGGGACAAGACTATGGCTACACCTTC	CASSPRGQDYGYTF
TRBV6-5	-	once	TRBJ1-1	TGTGCCAGCAGTTACAGACTCCCGGCCACTGAAGCTTTCTTT	CASSYRLPATEAFF
TRBV9	TRBD2	-	TRBJ2-7	TGTGCCAGCAGCGGCTCGACTAGCGGAGGGGGGTACGAGCAGTACTTC	CASSGSTSGGGYEQYF
TRBV5-6	-	-	TRBJ2-7	TGTGCCAGCAGCTTTATAACCTACGAGCAGTACTTC	CASSFITYEQYF
TRBV6-1	TRBD1	few	TRBJ1-2	TGTGCCATCGAGGCAGGGGGCAGCTATGGCTACACCTTC	CAIEAGGSYGYTF